This T cell receptor beta chain appears in the sequencing data of a study of cytomegalovirus exposure and HLA in healthy donors. Study-level points and caveats: Roughly uniform sequencing depth across donors was assumed, possibly incorrectly. The study flagged about 150 TCR beta chains as cytomegalovirus-associated. Earlier findings revealed that most TCR beta V segments proved productive either about 90% or about 30% of the time. In a later analysis, productive TCRs from donors in an Asian-associated ancestry cluster reportedly carried fewer N-insertions than the cohort mean.

The V end lost 4 bases, the J end lost 5 bases, and 11 bases lay between the germline ends. CDR3 length: 14 amino acids. CDR1 is MNHEY and CDR2 is SVGAGI in the germline V gene. PCR amplification relied on 60 Vbeta primers (plus 13 Jbeta primers). Assay: immunoSEQ multiplex PCR; the TCRdb copy retains only in-frame clones and omits some. The sample has approximately 140,000 clones, about 79% seen once. About this clone: Its antigen is as yet unknown. The sample contains more than one DNA sequence encoding this CDR3.

This rearrangement joins TRBV6-5 to TRBJ1-4; the D gene is possibly TRBD1 (5 bases). The sample taken for sequencing was PBMCs. This sequence was found in a male donor in good health and CMV-seronegative. In nucleotides, the CDR3 is TGTGCCAGCAGTTTGGGGGGTGGAAATGAAAAACTGTTTTTT. It is translated as CASSLGGGNEKLFF.